Each of the 18 T cell receptor beta chains below was sequenced from the same sample in a study of blood T cell repertoires in COVID-19. The protocol was immunoSEQ multiplex PCR, while the TCRdb copy is restricted to in-frame clones and leaves out a portion. The repertoire includes 65,000 to 70,000 clones, 86% of them detected once, and approximately 17% sits in the top ten. The sample comprised peripheral blood. The source is a man in his forties with COVID-19, enrolled during active disease.

In this sample, this clone turned up a few times. In DNA form, the CDR3 reads TGCAGCGCCCGGACAGTCGGGAATGAGCAGTTCTTC. Its protein is CSARTVGNEQFF. This chain links TRBV29-1 with TRBJ2-1, with D possibly being TRBD1 (6 bases). The V end was cut by 7 bases, the J end by 7 bases, with 14 bases between. Germline CDR1 and CDR2: SQVTM and ANQGSEA. CDR3 length equals 12 residues.

This sequence joins TRBV11-2 and TRBJ2-2, with 13 bases lining up with TRBD2. The CDR3 length is 19 residues. The ends lost 4 bases at V and 3 bases at J; junction bases unmatched: 11. Germline V gene data show CDR1 as SGHAT and CDR2 as FQNNGV. The CDR3 spells CASSSRLAGGLGDTGELFF. The CDR3 bases are TGTGCCAGCAGCTCCCGACTAGCGGGGGGCCTCGGGGACACCGGGGAGCTGTTTTTT.

This clone has a handful of counts. V gene TRBV7-9 combines with J gene TRBJ2-3; D call uncertain. Trimming shortened V by 1 base and J by 2 bases, and 7 bases separated the two germline ends. The V gene's germline CDR1 is SEHNR and CDR2 FQNEAQ (reference sequence). The CDR3 is 14 residues long. CDR3 sequence: CASSLGPYTDTQYF. In DNA form, the CDR3 reads TGTGCCAGCAGCTTAGGGCCATACACAGATACGCAGTATTTT. Combining the CDR3 with reference TRBV7-9 and TRBJ2-3 gives the whole variable domain DTGVSQNPRHKITKRGQNVTFRCDPISEHNRLYWYRQTLGQGPEFLTYFQNEAQLEKSRLLSDRFSAERPKGSFSTLEIQRTEQGDSAMYLCASSLGPYTDTQYFGPGTRLTVL.

The rearrangement uses TRBV19 and TRBJ1-2; possible D gene TRBD1, 5 bases. The germline V gene has CDR1 LNHDA and CDR2 SQIVND (reference sequence). Trimming took off 7 bases at V and 4 bases at J, with 19 bases between the two ends. This CDR3 is 15 amino acids long. In nucleotides, the CDR3 is TGTGCCAGTAATATGGGGACTTTTGGGATCTATGGCTACACCTTC. It encodes CASNMGTFGIYGYTF.

The chain carries TRBV27 and TRBJ2-1, with 7 bases matching TRBD2. The CDR3 sequence is 14 residues long. V shed 8 bases, J shed 2 bases, and the junction held 6 bases outside the gene matches. The germline CDR1 and CDR2 sequences are MNHEY and SMNVEV (reference sequence). CDR3 amino acids: CASGGGNPYNEQFF. As DNA, the CDR3 is TGTGCCAGCGGGGGGGGTAACCCCTACAATGAGCAGTTCTTC.

The chain employs TRBV5-1 and TRBJ2-3; TRBD1 matches 7 bases. Germline loops: CDR1 SGHRS, CDR2 YFSETQ. V was pared by 4 bases and J by 0 bases, with 8 bases of the junction left unmatched. The CDR3 contains 16 residues. For the CDR3, the DNA is TGCGCCAGCAGCCGAGGGACAGTCCTTAGCACAGATACGCAGTATTTT. It specifies CASSRGTVLSTDTQYF.

The genes are TRBV18 and TRBJ1-4; D might be TRBD1 (5 bases). V was trimmed by 4 bases and J by 0 bases, leaving 9 bases between them. The CDR3 consists of 15 residues. Germline CDR1 is KGHSH and CDR2 is LQKENI. CDR3 sequence (DNA): TGTGCCAGCTCACTCAGGGTTGCAACTAATGAAAAACTGTTTTTT. Encoded protein: CASSLRVATNEKLFF.

The count of this clone is one. The J gene is TRBJ2-1, the V gene TRBV7-3; D remains unclear. Germline-derived CDR1 and CDR2 are SGHTA and FQGTGA. This CDR3 is built from 15 residues. V lost 1 base and J 6 bases, leaving 13 bases between the germline ends. The CDR3 DNA reads as TGTGCCAGCAGCTTAAACCCTTTTCCGGTCAATGAGCAGTTCTTC. Encoded protein: CASSLNPFPVNEQFF. Full variable domain (outside the CDR3, taken from reference TRBV7-3 and TRBJ2-1): GAGVSQTPSNKVTEKGKYVELRCDPISGHTALYWYRQSLGQGPEFLIYFQGTGAADDSGLPNDRFFAVRPEGSVSTLKIQRTERGDSAVYLCASSLNPFPVNEQFFGPGTRLTVL.

The gene calls are TRBV13 and TRBJ1-6, with D possibly being TRBD1 (6 bases). The CDR3 covers 14 residues. Germline assignment: CDR1 PRHDT and CDR2 FYEKMQ (reference sequence). V was cut by 4 bases and J by 5 bases, with 9 bases left in between. The CDR3 DNA reads TGTGCCAGCAGCTCCTACAGGGATAATTCACCCCTCCACTTT. Translated, it gives CASSSYRDNSPLHF.

The CDR3 coding sequence is TGTGCCAGCAGCTTAGGGACAGGCAATCAGCCCCAGCATTTT. This translates into CASSLGTGNQPQHF. The chain employs TRBV13 and TRBJ1-5; the D gene is possibly TRBD1 (5 bases). The V gene's germline CDR1 is PRHDT and CDR2 FYEKMQ (reference sequence). Trimming stripped 0 bases from V and 2 bases from J, with 5 bases between. This CDR3 contains 14 residues.

The chain is built from TRBV27 and TRBJ2-7; maybe TRBD1 (6 bases). V lost 3 bases, J lost 6 bases, and 18 bases lay in between. Looked up from germline, CDR1 is MNHEY and CDR2 is SMNVEV (reference sequence). The CDR3 is made up of 15 amino acids. In DNA, the CDR3 is TGTGCCAGCAGTTTCGACAGGCGAAGACGCGCCGAGCAGTACTTC. Its protein product is CASSFDRRRRAEQYF.

The chain recombines TRBV5-4 with TRBJ1-2; 10 bases are shared with TRBD1. After removal of 1 base from V and 6 bases from J, the junction contained 3 bases not matched to a gene. This CDR3 comprises 14 residues. Germline assignment: CDR1 SGHNT and CDR2 YYREEE (reference sequence). The CDR3 region is CASSLRGQGNGYTF. The DNA of the CDR3 is TGTGCCAGCAGCTTGAGGGGACAGGGGAATGGCTACACCTTC. The complete variable domain, with remaining parts taken from reference TRBV5-4 and TRBJ1-2, reads ETGVTQSPTHLIKTRGQQVTLRCSSQSGHNTVSWYQQALGQGPQFIFQYYREEENGRGNFPPRFSGLQFPNYSSELNVNALELDDSALYLCASSLRGQGNGYTFGSGTRLTVV.

This chain connects TRBV6-5 to TRBJ2-7, with a tentative D call TRBD1 (6 bases). The CDR3 extends over 15 amino acids. Trimming removed 0 bases from V and 0 bases from J, with 9 bases in between. In germline, CDR1 is MNHEY, CDR2 SVGAGI. The CDR3 reads CASSYSRTVSYEQYF. CDR3 coding DNA: TGTGCCAGCAGTTACTCGCGGACAGTCTCCTACGAGCAGTACTTC.

The rearrangement uses TRBV5-6 and TRBJ2-7; D might be TRBD1 (5 bases). Trimming shortened V by 7 bases and J by 4 bases, and 9 bases separated the two germline ends. The CDR3 contains 11 residues. CDR1 is SGHDT and CDR2 is YYEEEE in the germline V gene. The CDR3 here is CASGRQYEQYF. CDR3 DNA sequence: TGTGCCAGCGGCCGACAGTACGAGCAGTACTTC. The entire variable domain, with the rest obtained from reference TRBV5-6 and TRBJ2-7, is as follows: DAGVTQSPTHLIKTRGQQVTLRCSPKSGHDTVSWYQQALGQGPQFIFQYYEEEERQRGNFPDRFSGHQFPNYSSELNVNALLLGDSALYLCASGRQYEQYFGPGTRLTVT.

The J gene is TRBJ2-7, the V gene TRBV9, with 9 bases lining up with TRBD2. The CDR3 length is 15 residues. V gave up 3 bases and J gave up 2 bases; unmatched junction bases: 6. Germline CDR1 and CDR2: SGDLS and YYNGEE. This CDR3 reads CASSAGAGGTYEQYF. CDR3 nucleotides: TGTGCCAGCAGCGCCGGAGCGGGGGGAACCTACGAGCAGTACTTC. The entire variable domain, with the rest obtained from reference TRBV9 and TRBJ2-7, is as follows: DSGVTQTPKHLITATGQRVTLRCSPRSGDLSVYWYQQSLDQGLQFLIQYYNGEERAKGNILERFSAQQFPDLHSELNLSSLELGDSALYFCASSAGAGGTYEQYFGPGTRLTVT.

The J gene is TRBJ2-4, the V gene TRBV4-1; 10 nucleotides match TRBD1. This CDR3 spans 17 amino acids. J was trimmed by 0 bases and V by 2 bases; bases with no gene match: 4. Germline assignment: CDR1 MGHRA and CDR2 YSYEKL. This CDR3 reads CASSQPGTGVAKNIQYF. The DNA of the CDR3 is TGCGCCAGCAGCCAACCGGGGACAGGGGTAGCCAAAAACATTCAGTACTTC.

The chain combines TRBV6-5 with TRBJ1-6; TRBD1 might be the D (6 bases). Per germline, CDR1 MNHEY and CDR2 SVGAGI. The V end was cut by 2 bases, the J end by 3 bases, with 8 bases between. The CDR3 is made up of 15 amino acids. CDR3 coding DNA: TGTGCCAGCAGTTACCGACAGGACTATAATTCACCCCTCCACTTT. Protein: CASSYRQDYNSPLHF.

This clone was recorded once. This sequence joins TRBV2 and TRBJ2-7; D might be TRBD1 (7 bases). CDR1 SNHLY and CDR2 FYNNEI come from the germline V gene. The CDR3 consists of 15 residues. V was trimmed by 4 bases and J by 2 bases, leaving 15 bases between them. This chain's CDR3 is CASSGRQGGAYEQYF. The CDR3 DNA reads TGTGCCAGCAGTGGGAGGCAGGGGGGTGCCTACGAGCAGTACTTC.